The source of this TCR beta chain is a study of blood T cell repertoires in COVID-19. CDR3 length: 19 residues. The V segment lost 3 bases and the J segment 0 bases; nucleotides outside the gene matches: 13. The germline V gene has CDR1 MDHEN and CDR2 SYDVKM. As originally analysed: For nucleated cells, counts were estimated from reference gene primer amplification. Clones were sequenced by immunoSEQ multiplex PCR, and TCRdb holds only the in-frame ones, with some missing. The V and J calls and the clone size are those of that table, but D and trimming were determined from the DNA. The table records 40,000 or so clones, roughly 73% of them present only once. There are a few counts of this clone.

This clonotype was obtained from a woman between 65 and 79 years old with acute or convalescent COVID-19. The V call is TRBV28, the J call TRBJ1-5; 8 positions agree with TRBD1. Sequencing used peripheral blood. CDR3 region: CASSFSRQGPGYSNQPQHF. The CDR3 DNA follows: TGTGCCAGCAGTTTTTCCCGACAGGGGCCGGGCTATAGCAATCAGCCCCAGCATTTT.